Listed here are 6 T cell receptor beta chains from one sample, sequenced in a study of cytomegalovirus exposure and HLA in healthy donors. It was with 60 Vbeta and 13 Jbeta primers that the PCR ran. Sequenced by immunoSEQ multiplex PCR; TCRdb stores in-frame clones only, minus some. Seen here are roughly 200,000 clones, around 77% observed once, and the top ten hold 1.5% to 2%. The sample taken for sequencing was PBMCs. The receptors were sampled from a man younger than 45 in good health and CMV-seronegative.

CDR3 in amino acids: CASTDRGRGTGELFF. The CDR3 coding sequence is TGTGCCAGTACGGACAGGGGACGGGGAACCGGGGAGCTGTTTTTT. This rearrangement joins TRBV14 to TRBJ2-2; 9 bases are a match to TRBD1. CDR1 SGHDN and CDR2 FVKESK come from the germline V gene. With 9 bases clipped from V and 5 bases from J, the junction kept 10 bases outside the gene matches. The CDR3 has 15 amino acids.

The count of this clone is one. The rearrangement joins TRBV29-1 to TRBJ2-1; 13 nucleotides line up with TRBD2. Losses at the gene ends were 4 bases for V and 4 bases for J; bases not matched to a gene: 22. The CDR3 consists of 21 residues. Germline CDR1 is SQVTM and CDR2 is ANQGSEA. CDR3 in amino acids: CSVGTSGRDIPDEDLYNEQFF. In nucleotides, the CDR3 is TGCAGCGTTGGAACTAGCGGGAGGGACATCCCAGACGAAGATTTATACAATGAGCAGTTCTTC.

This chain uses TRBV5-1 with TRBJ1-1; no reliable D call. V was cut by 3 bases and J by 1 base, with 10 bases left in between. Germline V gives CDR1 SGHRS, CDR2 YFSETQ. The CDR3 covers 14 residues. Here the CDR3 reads CASSSQAGNTEAFF. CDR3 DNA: TGCGCCAGCAGCTCCCAAGCAGGGAACACTGAAGCTTTCTTT.

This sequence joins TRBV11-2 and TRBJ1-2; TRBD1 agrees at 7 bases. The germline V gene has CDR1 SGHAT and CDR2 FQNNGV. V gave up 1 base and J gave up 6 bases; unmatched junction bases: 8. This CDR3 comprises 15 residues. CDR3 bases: TGTGCCAGCAGCTTAGGGGCAGGGGGGATCGATGGCTACACCTTC. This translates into CASSLGAGGIDGYTF.

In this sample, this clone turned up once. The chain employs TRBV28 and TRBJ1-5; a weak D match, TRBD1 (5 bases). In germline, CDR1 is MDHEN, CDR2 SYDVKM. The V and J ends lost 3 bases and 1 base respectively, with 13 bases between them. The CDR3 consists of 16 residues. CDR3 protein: CASSFRWEGSNQPQHF. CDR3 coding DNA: TGTGCCAGCAGTTTCAGGTGGGAGGGGAGCAATCAGCCCCAGCATTTT.

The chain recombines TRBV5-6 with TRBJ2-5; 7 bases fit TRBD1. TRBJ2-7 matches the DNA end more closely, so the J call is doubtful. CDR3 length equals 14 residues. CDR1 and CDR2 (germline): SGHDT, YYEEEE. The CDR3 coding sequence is TGTGCCAGCAGCTTGGCCGGCAGGGGGTACGAGCAGTACTTC. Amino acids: CASSLAGRGYEQYF.